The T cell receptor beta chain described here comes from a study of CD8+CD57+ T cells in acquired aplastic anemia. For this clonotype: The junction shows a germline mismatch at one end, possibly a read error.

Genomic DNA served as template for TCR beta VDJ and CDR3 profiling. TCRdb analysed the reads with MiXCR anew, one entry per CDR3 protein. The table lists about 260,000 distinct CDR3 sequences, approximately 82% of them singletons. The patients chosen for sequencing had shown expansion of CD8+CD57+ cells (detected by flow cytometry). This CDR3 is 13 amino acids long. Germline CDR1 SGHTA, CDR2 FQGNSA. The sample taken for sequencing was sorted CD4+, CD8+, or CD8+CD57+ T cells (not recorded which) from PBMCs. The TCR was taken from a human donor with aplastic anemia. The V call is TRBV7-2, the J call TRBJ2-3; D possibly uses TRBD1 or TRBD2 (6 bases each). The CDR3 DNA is TGTGCCAGCGGGGTCGGGGGCGCAGATTCGCAGCAGTTT. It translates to CASGVGGADSQQF.